The clone carrying this T cell receptor (beta chain) has only one observation. The antigen remains undetermined. One end of the junction does not line up with germline, which may come from a read error. Other DNA sequences in this specimen translate into the identical CDR3. The data were obtained in a study of beta chain features in type 1 diabetes. Study context: The patients were much like the healthy donors in age, gender and cell yields.

The whole isolated RNA underwent reverse transcription, so sequencing captured expressed TCRB transcripts. Sequencing was performed with immunoSEQ multiplex PCR; in TCRdb, only in-frame clones are kept and a portion is missing. Of some 370,000 clones listed, 8% to 10% are singletons. Germline lookup yields CDR1 MNHNY and CDR2 SVGAGI (reference sequence). The CDR3 runs 14 residues. Study-wide results and limits: Since sequencing was performed on cDNA, cells with high TCR expression could be over-represented. Across all four CD4+ subsets, people with type 1 diabetes showed modestly shorter TCRB CDR3s.

The sequenced material came from central memory CD4+ T cells from blood. This receptor was identified in a man younger than 45 with type 1 diabetes. The chain has TRBV6-6 and TRBJ1-5; D gene uncertain. The CDR3 DNA is TGCGCCAGCAGTTCCCCCTCCGACGGGGAGGTCGCGCATTTT. As protein: CASSSPSDGEVAHF.